What follows are 20 T cell receptor beta chains derived from one specimen sequenced in a study of regulatory T cells in long-lasting Graves disease (dated by TCRdb to about 2021). Library construction relied on multiplex PCR. The instrument was an Illumina HiSeq 4000. CDR3 regions were amplified by Arm-PCR with iRepertoire HTBI primers to construct TCR beta libraries. TCRdb ran its own pipeline on the public reads, namely fastp trimming at Q25 and MiXCR clone calling, and kept in-frame beta chains. When rows share a CDR3 protein, they turn into one entry using the most common DNA and genes. This sample gives 700,000 or so distinct CDR3 sequences in total; about 32% of them show up just once. About two fifths of the sample goes to the ten largest clones. Read against the paper, the sample's time point label means: persistent/refractory GD, antithyroid drugs over 5 years with positive TRAb. For both TCR sequencing and RNA sequencing, RNA was extracted from PBMCs using TRIzol.

The specimen comprised peripheral blood mononuclear cells (PBMCs), sampled when the disease was refractory, from a patient treated with antithyroid drugs. The source of these receptors is a female donor with Graves disease.

The chain couples TRBV6-1 to TRBJ1-5; no firm D call. CDR3 size: 13 residues. V dropped 6 bases and J dropped 0 bases, with 6 bases sitting between them. Per the germline V gene, CDR1 is MNHNS and CDR2 is SASEGT. CDR3 in amino acids: CASRQLSNQPQHF. CDR3 coding DNA: TGTGCCAGCAGGCAACTTAGCAATCAGCCCCAGCATTTT.

This clonotype was recorded at least ten times. The rearrangement uses TRBV2 and TRBJ2-7; D is perhaps TRBD1 (5 bases). This CDR3 spans 11 amino acids. CDR1 and CDR2 from the germline V gene are SNHLY and FYNNEI. V gave up 8 bases and J gave up 5 bases, with 10 bases separating them. For the CDR3, the DNA is TGTGCCAGCGACAGTGCCCACGAGCAGTACTTC. Protein product: CASDSAHEQYF. The whole variable domain, filled in from reference TRBV2 and TRBJ2-7, reads EPEVTQTPSHQVTQMGQEVILRCVPISNHLYFYWYRQILGQKVEFLVSFYNNEISEKSEIFDDQFSVERPDGSNFTLKIRSTKLEDSAMYFCASDSAHEQYFGPGTRLTVT.

The chain carries TRBV20-1 and TRBJ1-4; TRBD1 agrees at 7 bases. This CDR3 is built from 14 residues. V shed 0 bases and J 10 bases; nucleotides not matched to a gene: 8. Germline CDR1 reads DFQATT; CDR2 reads SNEGSKA (reference sequence). The DNA for the CDR3 is TGCAGTGCTAGAGACGGGACAGATAACATAAAACTGTTTTTT. Translation: CSARDGTDNIKLFF.

This chain connects TRBV2 to TRBJ1-2; unclear D gene. V shed 7 bases and J shed 0 bases, with 9 bases lying between them. Germline V gives CDR1 SNHLY, CDR2 FYNNEI. The CDR3 is 13 residues long. DNA for the CDR3: TGTGCCAGCAAGTCGGGGACTAACTATGGCTACACCTTC. As protein: CASKSGTNYGYTF.

The genes are TRBV25-1 and TRBJ1-2; tentatively, D is TRBD1 (5 bases). V lost 1 base and J lost 2, with 14 bases in between. Germline loops: CDR1 MGHDK, CDR2 SYGVNS. The CDR3 has 16 residues. The DNA for the CDR3 is TGTGCCAGCAGTGAATTCTCGGGGGGGTCCAACTATGGCTACACCTTC. Amino acid sequence: CASSEFSGGSNYGYTF.

In its sample, this clonotype was seen once. The chain couples TRBV5-1 to TRBJ2-7; 9 bases map to TRBD1. V was clipped by 1 base and J by 4 bases; unmatched bases: 12. The CDR3 covers 17 residues. CDR1 and CDR2 from the germline V gene are SGHRS and YFSETQ. In DNA, the CDR3 is TGCGCCAGCAGCTTGTACCCATTACAGGGGGCTAATTACGAGCAGTACTTC. This gives the protein CASSLYPLQGANYEQYF.

This clonotype was detected only a few times. V and J are TRBV7-9 and TRBJ1-2; D uncertain. This CDR3 has 15 amino acids. V was cut by 0 bases and J by 0 bases, with 8 bases left in between. Looked up from germline, CDR1 is SEHNR and CDR2 is FQNEAQ (reference sequence). The CDR3 DNA reads as TGTGCCAGCAGCTTAGCGGGCCGAGCTAACTATGGCTACACCTTC. Residues: CASSLAGRANYGYTF.

V is TRBV19 and J is TRBJ1-1; no clear D. Trimming left V 4 bases short and J 1 base short, with 10 bases between. This CDR3 contains 14 residues. CDR1 is LNHDA and CDR2 is SQIVND in the germline V gene (reference sequence). The CDR3 DNA reads as TGTGCCAGTAGTACTCAAACTGAGAACACTGAAGCTTTCTTT. Residues: CASSTQTENTEAFF.

The sample holds many counts of this clonotype. V is TRBV20-1 and J is TRBJ2-7; D is perhaps TRBD2 (7 bases). The V gene lost 2 bases and the J gene lost 6 bases, with 11 bases spanning the gap. CDR1 and CDR2 from the germline V gene are DFQATT and SNEGSKA (reference sequence). The CDR3 runs to 12 residues. CDR3: CSARLGGGEQYF. The CDR3 nucleotides are TGCAGTGCTAGACTGGGAGGGGGCGAGCAGTACTTC.

J is TRBJ2-2 and V is TRBV6-2 or TRBV6-3, with a weak D call TRBD1 (8 bases). The CDR3 has 15 residues. Germline assignment: CDR1 MNHEY and CDR2 SVGEGT. The V gene lost 6 bases and the J gene lost 6 bases, with 17 bases spanning the gap. Written as DNA, the CDR3 is TGTGCCAGCAGCCGCGGACAGGGAGGGCCCGGGGAGCTGTTTTTT. This gives the protein CASSRGQGGPGELFF.

This clonotype showed up just a few times. CDR3: CASSPKGVSYGYTF. Here the CDR3 DNA reads TGTGCCAGCAGCCCAAAGGGGGTGAGCTATGGCTACACCTTC. The chain has TRBV11-2 and TRBJ1-2; TRBD1 might be the D (6 bases). Germline CDR1 reads SGHAT; CDR2 reads FQNNGV. V dropped 5 bases and J dropped 4 bases, with 14 bases sitting between them. The CDR3 sequence is 14 residues long.

The chain combines TRBV12-3 or TRBV12-4 with TRBJ1-5, with D tentatively TRBD1 (6 bases). The V and J ends lost 2 bases and 3 bases respectively, with 20 bases between them. This CDR3 region has 18 residues. DNA for the CDR3: TGTGCCAGCAGTTTAAATGTCGGGGGCCCTGCTAACAATCAGCCCCAGCATTTT. Its protein is CASSLNVGGPANNQPQHF.

This clonotype was seen many times. The V gene is TRBV28, the J gene TRBJ1-2, with D unclear. The germline CDR1 and CDR2 sequences are MDHEN and SYDVKM. This CDR3 contains 14 residues. With 8 bases removed from V and 5 bases from J, the gap between germline ends came to 18 bases. CDR3 sequence reads: CASQPAKLKYGYTF. The CDR3 DNA is TGTGCCAGCCAACCGGCTAAGCTCAAATATGGCTACACCTTC.

Many counts were recorded for this clonotype. The chain combines TRBV28 with TRBJ1-6; 8 positions agree with TRBD1. V dropped 6 bases and J dropped 7; count of bases not matched to a gene: 5. This CDR3 comprises 14 residues. In germline, CDR1 is MDHEN, CDR2 SYDVKM. The DNA of the CDR3 is TGTGCCAGCAGCCCGACAGGGGAGAATTCACCCCTCCACTTT. Its translation: CASSPTGENSPLHF.

This rearrangement joins TRBV6-5 to TRBJ1-1, with D uncertain. Trimming removed 2 bases from V and 6 bases from J, with 10 bases in between. The CDR3 consists of 13 residues. Germline values: CDR1 MNHEY, CDR2 SVGAGI. The CDR3 region has the DNA TGTGCCAGCAGTTACCCTCCATTCGCTGAAGCTTTCTTT. Its translation: CASSYPPFAEAFF.

This clonotype was seen at least ten times. This chain connects TRBV28 to TRBJ1-2; 10 bases line up with TRBD1. With V trimmed by 6 bases and J by 1 base, 8 bases remained unmatched. Per the germline V gene, CDR1 is MDHEN and CDR2 is SYDVKM. The CDR3 contains 16 residues. The CDR3 DNA sequence: TGTGCCAGCAGACCGGGACAGGGGTCCCATAACTATGGCTACACCTTC. Translating it yields CASRPGQGSHNYGYTF.

Ten or more counts support this clonotype. V usage is TRBV24-1 and J usage is TRBJ2-5; TRBD2 aligns across 7 bases. V gave up 2 bases and J gave up 2 bases; unmatched junction bases: 1. Germline loops: CDR1 KGHDR, CDR2 SFDVKD. This CDR3 spans 14 amino acids. This CDR3 reads CATSDSGLQETQYF. CDR3 coding DNA: TGTGCCACCAGTGATTCGGGACTACAAGAGACCCAGTACTTC.

This clonotype has just a few counts. The rearrangement uses TRBV5-4 and TRBJ1-4; the D gene is possibly TRBD1 (5 bases). V lost 2 bases and J 4 bases, leaving 12 bases between the germline ends. Germline values: CDR1 SGHNT, CDR2 YYREEE (reference sequence). The CDR3 has 15 residues. The CDR3 nucleotides are TGTGCCAGCAGCTTTGGGGACCGCCTTAATGAAAAACTGTTTTTT. Residues: CASSFGDRLNEKLFF.

This clonotype was counted at least ten times. The genes are TRBV6-2 or TRBV6-3 and TRBJ1-1, with D hard to call. The germline CDR1 and CDR2 sequences are MNHEY and SVGEGT. This CDR3 spans 15 amino acids. V was clipped by 7 bases and J by 0 bases, with 15 bases between them. The CDR3 loop reads CASTTRRSMNTEAFF. The CDR3 DNA sequence: TGTGCCAGCACCACTCGACGGTCGATGAACACTGAAGCTTTCTTT.

The rearrangement joins TRBV29-1 to TRBJ1-1, with unresolved D. Germline CDR1 and CDR2: SQVTM and ANQGSEA. The CDR3 totals 11 residues. V gave up 0 bases and J gave up 10 bases, with 9 bases separating them. The DNA of the CDR3 is TGCAGCGTTGAAGAAGCCCTTCGAGCTTTCTTT. This encodes CSVEEALRAFF. The full variable domain, its missing parts supplied by reference TRBV29-1 and TRBJ1-1, is SAVISQKPSRDICQRGTSLTIQCQVDSQVTMMFWYRQQPGQSLTLIATANQGSEATYESGFVIDKFPISRPNLTFSTLTVSNMSPEDSSIYLCSVEEALRAFFGQGTRLTVV.